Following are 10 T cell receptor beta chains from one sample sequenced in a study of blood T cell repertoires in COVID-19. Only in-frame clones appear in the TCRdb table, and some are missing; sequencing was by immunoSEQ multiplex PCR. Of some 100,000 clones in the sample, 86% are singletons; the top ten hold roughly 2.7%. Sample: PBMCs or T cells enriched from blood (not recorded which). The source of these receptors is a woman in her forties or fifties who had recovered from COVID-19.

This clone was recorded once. CDR3 DNA sequence: TGCGCCAGCAGTCAAGGATCCGGGTGGAACGAGCAGTACTTC. As protein: CASSQGSGWNEQYF. J is TRBJ2-7 and V is TRBV23-1; no clear D gene. TRBV23-1 is placed among ORFs of uncertain function. The CDR3 runs to 14 residues. Trimming left V 2 bases short and J 5 bases short, with 13 bases between.

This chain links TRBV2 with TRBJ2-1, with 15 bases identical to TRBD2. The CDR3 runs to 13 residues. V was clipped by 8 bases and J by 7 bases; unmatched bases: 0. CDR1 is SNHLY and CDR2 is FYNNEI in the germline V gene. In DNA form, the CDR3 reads TGTGCCAGCGGACTAGCGGGGGGGAATGAGCAGTTCTTC. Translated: CASGLAGGNEQFF.

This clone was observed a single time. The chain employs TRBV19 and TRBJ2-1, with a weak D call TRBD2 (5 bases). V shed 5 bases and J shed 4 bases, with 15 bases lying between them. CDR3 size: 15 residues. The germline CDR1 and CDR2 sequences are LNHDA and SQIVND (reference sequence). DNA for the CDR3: TGTGCCAGTAGTTTTCTAGCAGGAGTATACAATGAGCAGTTCTTC. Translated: CASSFLAGVYNEQFF.

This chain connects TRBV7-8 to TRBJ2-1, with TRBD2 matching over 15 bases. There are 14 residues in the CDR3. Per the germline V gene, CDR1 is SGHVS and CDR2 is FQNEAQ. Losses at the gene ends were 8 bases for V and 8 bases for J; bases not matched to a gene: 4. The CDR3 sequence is CASGLAGGPYEQFF. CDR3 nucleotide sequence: TGTGCCAGCGGACTAGCGGGAGGGCCGTATGAGCAGTTCTTC.

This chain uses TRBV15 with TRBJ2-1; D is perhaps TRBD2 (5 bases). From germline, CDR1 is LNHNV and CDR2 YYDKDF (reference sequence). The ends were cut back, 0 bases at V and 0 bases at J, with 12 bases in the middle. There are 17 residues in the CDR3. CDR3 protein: CATSRDRGSSSYNEQFF. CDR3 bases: TGTGCCACCAGCAGAGATCGGGGATCGAGCTCCTACAATGAGCAGTTCTTC.

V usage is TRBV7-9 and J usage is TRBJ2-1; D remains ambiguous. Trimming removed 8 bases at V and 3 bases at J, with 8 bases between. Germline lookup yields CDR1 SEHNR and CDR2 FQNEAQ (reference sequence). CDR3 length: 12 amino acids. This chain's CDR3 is CASLEDYNEQFF. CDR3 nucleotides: TGTGCCAGCTTAGAGGACTACAATGAGCAGTTCTTC. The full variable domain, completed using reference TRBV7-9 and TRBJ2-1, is DTGVSQNPRHKITKRGQNVTFRCDPISEHNRLYWYRQTLGQGPEFLTYFQNEAQLEKSRLLSDRFSAERPKGSFSTLEIQRTEQGDSAMYLCASLEDYNEQFFGPGTRLTVL.

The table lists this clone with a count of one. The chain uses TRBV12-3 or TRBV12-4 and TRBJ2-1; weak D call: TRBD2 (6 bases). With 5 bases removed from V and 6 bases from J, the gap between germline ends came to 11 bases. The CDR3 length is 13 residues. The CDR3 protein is CASSTGLFNEQFF. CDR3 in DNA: TGTGCCAGCAGTACCGGACTATTCAATGAGCAGTTCTTC.

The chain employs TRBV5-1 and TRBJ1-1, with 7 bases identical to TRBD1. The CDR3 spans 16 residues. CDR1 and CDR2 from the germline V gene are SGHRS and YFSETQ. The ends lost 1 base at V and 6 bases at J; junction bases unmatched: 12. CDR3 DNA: TGCGCCAGCAGCTTGCTCATCACCGGGACAGTTGCTGAAGCTTTCTTT. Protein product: CASSLLITGTVAEAFF.

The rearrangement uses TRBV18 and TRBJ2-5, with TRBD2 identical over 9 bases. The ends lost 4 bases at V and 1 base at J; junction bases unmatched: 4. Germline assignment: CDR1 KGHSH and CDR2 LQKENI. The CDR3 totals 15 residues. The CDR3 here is CASSRLSGGQETQYF. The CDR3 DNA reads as TGTGCCAGCTCACGGCTTAGCGGGGGCCAAGAGACCCAGTACTTC.

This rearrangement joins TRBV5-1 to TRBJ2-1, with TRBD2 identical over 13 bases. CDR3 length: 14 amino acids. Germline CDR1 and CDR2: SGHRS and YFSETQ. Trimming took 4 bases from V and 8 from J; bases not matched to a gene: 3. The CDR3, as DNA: TGCGCCAGCAGCGGGACTAGCGGGGCCGATGAGCAGTTCTTC. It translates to CASSGTSGADEQFF.